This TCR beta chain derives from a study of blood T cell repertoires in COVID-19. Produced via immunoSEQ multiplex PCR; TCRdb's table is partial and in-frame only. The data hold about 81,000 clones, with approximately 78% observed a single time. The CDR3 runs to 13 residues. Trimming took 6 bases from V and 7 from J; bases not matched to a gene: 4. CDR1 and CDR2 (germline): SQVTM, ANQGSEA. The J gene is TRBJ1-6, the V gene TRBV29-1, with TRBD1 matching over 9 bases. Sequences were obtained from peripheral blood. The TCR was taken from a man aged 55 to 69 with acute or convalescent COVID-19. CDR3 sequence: CSVRQGENSPLHF. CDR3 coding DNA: TGCAGCGTGAGACAGGGGGAGAATTCACCCCTCCACTTT. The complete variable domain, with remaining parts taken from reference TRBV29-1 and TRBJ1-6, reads SAVISQKPSRDICQRGTSLTIQCQVDSQVTMMFWYRQQPGQSLTLIATANQGSEATYESGFVIDKFPISRPNLTFSTLTVSNMSPEDSSIYLCSVRQGENSPLHFGNGTRLTVT.